These T cell receptor beta chains were read from a single sample in a study of early T cells in non-severe SARS-CoV-2 infection. TCRdb reprocessed the 5' RACE reads with MiXCR, giving one entry per CDR3 protein. The table has tens of thousands of distinct CDR3 sequences, about 12% seen once; the top ten hold about 2.7%. Sequencing was performed on whole blood, taken at baseline. The receptors shown here come from an adult who was a healthcare worker with PCR-confirmed SARS-CoV-2 infection or an uninfected control (not recorded which). Each CDR3 is given with its conserved first and last residue. Each record gives: J gene, clone size, D gene, V gene, CDR3 protein, CDR3 DNA. A D gene is named only where the DNA matches it firmly. Size values are once, few and many counts, or a class for expanded clones, and some rows have none.

>TRBJ2-5|-|-|TRBV7-2
CASSSDRQETQYF
TGTGCCAGCAGCTCGGACAGACAAGAGACCCAGTACTTC
>TRBJ2-4|few|-|TRBV7-2
CASSFMIPAKNIQYF
TGTGCCAGCAGCTTTATGATCCCGGCCAAAAACATTCAGTACTTC
>TRBJ1-5|medium-sized|-|TRBV19
CASSIGDSQPQHF
TGTGCCAGTAGTATCGGGGATAGTCAGCCCCAGCATTTT
>TRBJ2-2|-|-|TRBV6-2/TRBV6-3
CASHVARNTGELFF
TGTGCCAGCCACGTAGCGAGGAACACCGGGGAGCTGTTTTTT
>TRBJ2-3|many|TRBD2|TRBV12-3/TRBV12-4
CASSLAGLAGDTQYF
TGTGCCAGCAGTTTGGCGGGGCTAGCGGGAGATACGCAGTATTTT
>TRBJ1-1|many|-|TRBV7-9
CASSTRQDYTEAFF
TGTGCCAGCAGCACGCGACAGGACTACACTGAAGCTTTCTTT
>TRBJ2-5|few|TRBD1|TRBV7-8
CASRDRGNLQETQYF
TGTGCCAGCAGGGACAGGGGGAACCTCCAAGAGACCCAGTACTTC
>TRBJ1-1|few|-|TRBV29-1
CSAEKSQGRNTEAFF
TGCAGCGCTGAGAAGTCACAGGGACGTAACACTGAAGCTTTCTTT
>TRBJ2-1|-|-|TRBV6-2/TRBV6-3
CASRMSHNEQFF
TGTGCCAGCAGAATGTCCCACAATGAGCAGTTCTTC
>TRBJ1-2|once|-|TRBV5-1
CASSLGQEGSTF
TGCGCCAGCAGCTTGGGACAGGAGGGAAGCACCTTC
>TRBJ2-1|many|TRBD2|TRBV18
CASSPETSGSDEQFF
TGTGCCAGCTCACCAGAAACTAGCGGGAGCGATGAGCAGTTCTTC
>TRBJ2-5|few|-|TRBV28
CASRAVGGETQYF
TGTGCCAGCAGGGCCGTGGGCGGAGAGACCCAGTACTTC
>TRBJ2-7|-|TRBD1|TRBV6-2/TRBV6-3
CASSPTSGTDYEQYF
TGTGCCAGCAGCCCTACATCCGGGACAGACTACGAGCAGTACTTC
>TRBJ2-5|few|-|TRBV12-3/TRBV12-4
CASSLAQKETQYF
TGTGCCAGCAGTTTAGCACAGAAAGAGACCCAGTACTTC
>TRBJ1-1|-|-|TRBV20-1
CSARVGDMNTEAFF
TGCAGTGCTAGAGTAGGGGACATGAACACTGAAGCTTTCTTT
>TRBJ2-5|few|TRBD2|TRBV7-2
CASSLAPSGNWRETQYF
TGTGCCAGCAGCTTAGCCCCTAGCGGGAACTGGAGGGAGACCCAGTACTTC
>TRBJ2-7|few|-|TRBV28
CASTLGKGTYEQYF
TGTGCCAGCACCCTGGGGAAAGGGACCTACGAGCAGTACTTC
>TRBJ2-5|-|TRBD2|TRBV3-1
CASSLTSSKETQYF
TGTGCCAGCAGCCTGACTAGCTCTAAAGAGACCCAGTACTTC
>TRBJ1-5|many|TRBD1|TRBV5-4
CASSRQGDGRSQPQHF
TGTGCCAGCAGCCGACAGGGTGATGGACGGAGTCAGCCCCAGCATTTT
>TRBJ1-6|many|-|TRBV7-2
CASSHQKGDLHF
TGTGCCAGCAGCCACCAGAAGGGAGACCTCCACTTT
>TRBJ1-2|-|-|TRBV6-2/TRBV6-3
CASTDRGAQANYGYTF
TGTGCCAGCACCGACCGGGGGGCCCAGGCTAACTATGGCTACACCTTC
>TRBJ2-2|-|-|TRBV5-1
CASRLGTGELFF
TGCGCCAGCAGGTTAGGCACCGGGGAGCTGTTTTTT
>TRBJ2-2|few|-|TRBV13
CASSYPRASGELFF
TGTGCCAGCAGCTACCCTCGCGCTAGCGGGGAGCTGTTTTTT
>TRBJ2-5|few|TRBD1|TRBV28
CASSFATGGKETQYF
TGTGCCAGCAGTTTTGCGACAGGGGGCAAAGAGACCCAGTACTTC
>TRBJ1-1|-|TRBD1|TRBV4-3
CASSQERTGVFMGLEAFF
TGCGCCAGCAGCCAAGAAAGGACAGGGGTTTTCATGGGATTGGAAGCTTTCTTT
>TRBJ2-5|few|-|TRBV18
CASSLREETQYF
TGTGCCAGCTCACTCCGGGAAGAGACCCAGTACTTC
>TRBJ2-5|few|-|TRBV11-2
CASSSRGGIGETQYF
TGTGCCAGCAGCTCGAGGGGCGGAATAGGAGAGACCCAGTACTTC
>TRBJ2-7|few|TRBD2|TRBV19
CASSIAGGSNHEQYF
TGTGCCAGTAGTATAGCTGGCGGGAGTAACCACGAGCAGTACTTC
>TRBJ2-7|-|-|TRBV5-1
CASSLAGGTALYEQYF
TGCGCCAGCAGCTTGGCCGGCGGTACGGCCCTCTACGAGCAGTACTTC
>TRBJ2-5|-|-|TRBV24-1
CATSDHRDAGGTQYF
TGTGCCACCAGTGACCATAGGGACGCTGGGGGGACCCAGTACTTC
>TRBJ2-1|many|-|TRBV5-4
CASSLVESPPYNEQFF
TGTGCCAGCAGCTTGGTAGAGTCCCCGCCCTACAATGAGCAGTTCTTC
>TRBJ2-7|-|TRBD1|TRBV4-1
CASSQTFRDRGRHEQYF
TGCGCCAGCAGCCAGACGTTCCGGGACAGGGGGCGACACGAGCAGTACTTC
>TRBJ2-5|-|TRBD2|TRBV5-4
CASSPGLAGGHIDF
TGTGCCAGCAGCCCTGGACTAGCGGGAGGGCACATCGACTTC
>TRBJ2-1|few|-|TRBV28
CASSLVDLRREQFF
TGTGCCAGCAGTTTAGTTGACCTACGCCGGGAGCAGTTCTTC
>TRBJ1-2|few|-|TRBV28
CASSLSTMYGYTF
TGTGCCAGCAGTTTGAGCACCATGTATGGCTACACCTTC
>TRBJ2-3|few|TRBD2|TRBV27
CASSPTSGRPTDTQYF
TGTGCCAGCAGTCCGACTAGCGGGAGACCCACAGATACGCAGTATTTT
>TRBJ2-7|-|-|TRBV2
CASRKDQNGEQYF
TGTGCCAGCAGAAAAGATCAAAACGGCGAGCAGTACTTC
>TRBJ2-2|-|TRBD1|TRBV4-3
CASSQSSDRGWDTGELFF
TGCGCCAGCAGCCAATCATCCGACAGGGGTTGGGACACCGGGGAGCTGTTTTTT
>TRBJ1-4|-|TRBD1|TRBV6-1
CASSERDRGRSEKLFF
TGTGCCAGCAGTGAACGGGACAGGGGGCGGAGTGAAAAACTGTTTTTT
>TRBJ2-1|few|-|TRBV11-2
CASRHRGRNFEQFF
TGTGCCAGCAGGCATCGAGGGAGGAATTTTGAGCAGTTCTTC
>TRBJ2-3|few|-|TRBV15
CATSRNTGDTQYF
TGTGCCACCAGCAGGAACACGGGAGATACGCAGTATTTT
>TRBJ1-1|-|TRBD1|TRBV6-2/TRBV6-3
CASSSEGANTEAFF
TGTGCCAGCAGTTCGGAGGGGGCGAACACTGAAGCTTTCTTT
>TRBJ2-1|-|TRBD1|TRBV6-5
CASRSGTALYNEQFF
TGTGCCAGCAGATCCGGGACAGCCCTCTACAATGAGCAGTTCTTC
>TRBJ2-7|once|-|TRBV7-8
CASSSVTISEQYF
TGTGCCAGCAGCTCCGTTACCATAAGCGAGCAGTACTTC
>TRBJ2-1|many|-|TRBV12-3/TRBV12-4
CASSLGGGNEQFF
TGTGCCAGCAGCCTCGGAGGCGGAAATGAGCAGTTCTTC
>TRBJ2-2|few|-|TRBV5-4
CASRIYTGELFF
TGTGCCAGCAGAATCTACACCGGGGAGCTGTTTTTT
>TRBJ2-5|-|TRBD1|TRBV24-1
CATSQGQGGETQYF
TGTGCCACCAGTCAAGGACAGGGCGGCGAGACCCAGTACTTC
>TRBJ1-1|few|-|TRBV7-9
CASSYHEAPGEAFF
TGTGCCAGCAGCTACCATGAGGCACCCGGTGAAGCTTTCTTT
>TRBJ2-1|few|TRBD2|TRBV27
CASSARGSGRIEQFF
TGTGCCAGCAGCGCTCGGGGTAGCGGGAGGATTGAGCAGTTCTTC
>TRBJ2-2|many|TRBD2|TRBV4-3
CASSQERRGLSGRAGELFF
TGCGCCAGCAGCCAAGAGCGGCGGGGACTAAGCGGGAGGGCCGGGGAGCTGTTTTTT
>TRBJ2-1|many|-|TRBV7-3
CASSLEPLGNEQFF
TGTGCCAGCAGCTTAGAGCCCCTAGGCAATGAGCAGTTCTTC
>TRBJ1-6|few|-|TRBV6-6
CASSPRPQDSPLHF
TGTGCCAGCAGTCCCCGGCCTCAGGATTCACCCCTCCACTTT
>TRBJ1-4|many|TRBD1|TRBV7-8
CASSFLGQGGEKLFF
TGTGCCAGCAGCTTCCTAGGACAGGGAGGTGAAAAACTGTTTTTT